This T cell receptor (beta chain) is drawn from a study of T cell repertoires in cytomegalovirus infection. Study details: Public TCR beta signatures indicated both CMV infection and matching HLA type.

V was trimmed by 4 bases and J by 0 bases, leaving 12 bases between them. The germline V gene encodes CDR1 MNHNY and CDR2 SVGAGI (reference sequence). The CDR3 is 15 residues long. General study findings and limits: CMV-specific TCR beta clonotypes restricted by HLA-C were the ones dominating the ex vivo response.

This clonotype came up a few times. Its antigen is unidentified. MiXCR, run by TCRdb on the reads, gives a single entry per CDR3 protein. The table includes some 800,000 distinct CDR3 sequences, approximately 32% detected once. This receptor was identified in a human donor in good health (CMV status not recorded). Some clones in this sample may be carry-over from other donors' samples. The material was cultured CD8+ T cells from PBMCs, obtained from culture after CMV antigen stimulation. This rearrangement joins TRBV6-6 to TRBJ1-2; tentatively, D is TRBD1 (6 bases). CDR3 sequence: CASSWVAGANYGYTF. CDR3 DNA sequence: TGTGCCAGCAGTTGGGTGGCAGGGGCTAACTATGGCTACACCTTC.